The 7 T cell receptor beta chains reported below all come from one sample, sequenced in a study of cytomegalovirus exposure and HLA in healthy donors. PCR was performed using 60 Vbeta and 13 Jbeta primers. Method: immunoSEQ multiplex PCR; TCRdb's copy keeps in-frame clones and lacks some. The sample yields over 150,000 clones, 75% to 90% seen once. Specimen: PBMCs. These receptors all come from a human donor in good health.

This clone was observed a few times. J is TRBJ2-1 and V is TRBV5-1, with a possible D match to TRBD2 (5 bases). Per the germline V gene, CDR1 is SGHRS and CDR2 is YFSETQ. The CDR3 extends over 16 amino acids. V was trimmed by 4 bases and J by 5 bases, leaving 19 bases between them. CDR3 residues: CASSGLTRTGHNEQFF. In nucleotides, the CDR3 is TGCGCCAGCAGCGGCCTTACTAGGACGGGTCACAATGAGCAGTTCTTC.

There are a few counts of this clone. The chain joins TRBV4-3 to TRBJ1-2; D is undetermined. The CDR3 is 15 residues long. CDR1 LGHNA and CDR2 YSLEER come from the germline V gene. V lost 0 bases and J 2 bases, leaving 10 bases between the germline ends. The CDR3 sequence: CASSQDAGGNYGYTF. The CDR3 DNA follows: TGCGCCAGCAGCCAAGACGCCGGCGGGAACTATGGCTACACCTTC.

The CDR3 DNA reads as TGTGCCAGCAGCTTATCGGTTTCACCCCTCCACTTT. This gives the protein CASSLSVSPLHF. The chain couples TRBV7-2 to TRBJ1-6; D gene unclear. Trimming shortened V by 2 bases and J by 9 bases, and 5 bases separated the two germline ends. The CDR3 is made up of 12 amino acids. Germline V gene sequence: CDR1 SGHTA, CDR2 FQGNSA.

This chain connects TRBV11-3 to TRBJ2-1, with TRBD2 identical over 8 bases. The germline V gene has CDR1 SGHNT and CDR2 YENEEA. V lost 4 bases and J lost 6; bases outside the gene matches: 5. This CDR3 contains 14 residues. The CDR3, as DNA: TGTGCCAGCAGCTGGGGAAGCGGGGGCAATGAGCAGTTCTTC. Protein: CASSWGSGGNEQFF.

The chain carries TRBV4-1 and TRBJ2-7; maybe TRBD2 (6 bases). V shed 1 base and J shed 8 bases, with 21 bases lying between them. The CDR3 length is 16 residues. Looked up from germline, CDR1 is MGHRA and CDR2 is YSYEKL. The CDR3 reads CASSQVQAGEVEKQYF. The CDR3 coding sequence is TGCGCCAGCAGCCAAGTTCAGGCCGGGGAGGTTGAGAAGCAGTACTTC.

This chain uses TRBV27 with TRBJ1-2; D is perhaps TRBD1 (6 bases). CDR1 and CDR2 (germline): MNHEY, SMNVEV (reference sequence). Trimming took 2 bases from V and 4 from J, leaving 11 bases between them. The CDR3 has 14 residues. This CDR3 is CASSLGGSRYGYTF. The CDR3 coding sequence is TGTGCCAGCAGTTTAGGGGGCTCTCGCTATGGCTACACCTTC.

In this sample, this clone turned up once. This sequence joins TRBV2 and TRBJ2-5; 9 bases fit TRBD2. Trimming cost V 8 bases and J 2 bases; bases outside gene matches: 3. In germline, CDR1 is SNHLY, CDR2 FYNNEI. The CDR3 has 13 amino acids. CDR3 in DNA: TGTGCCAGCTTAGCGGGGGAACAAGAGACCCAGTACTTC. It translates to CASLAGEQETQYF.